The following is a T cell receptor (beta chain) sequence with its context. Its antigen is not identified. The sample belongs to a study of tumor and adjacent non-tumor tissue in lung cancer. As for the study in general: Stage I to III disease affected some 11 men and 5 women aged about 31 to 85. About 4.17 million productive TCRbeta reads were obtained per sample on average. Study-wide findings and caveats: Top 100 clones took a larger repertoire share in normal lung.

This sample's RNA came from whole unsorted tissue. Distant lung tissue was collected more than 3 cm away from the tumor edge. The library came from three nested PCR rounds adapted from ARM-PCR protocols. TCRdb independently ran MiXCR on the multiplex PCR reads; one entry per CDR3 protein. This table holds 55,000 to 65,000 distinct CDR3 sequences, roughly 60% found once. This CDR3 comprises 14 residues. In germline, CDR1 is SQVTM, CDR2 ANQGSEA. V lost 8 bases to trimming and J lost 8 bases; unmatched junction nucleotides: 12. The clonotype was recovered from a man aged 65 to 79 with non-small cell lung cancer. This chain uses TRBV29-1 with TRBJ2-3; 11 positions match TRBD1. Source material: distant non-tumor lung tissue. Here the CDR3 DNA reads TGCAGCACAACCGGGACAGGGGGTCGAGGTACGCAGTATTTT. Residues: CSTTGTGGRGTQYF.